These 21 T cell receptor beta chains came from one sample sequenced in a study of cytomegalovirus exposure and HLA in healthy donors. PCR primers comprised 60 Vbeta and 13 Jbeta primers. Assay used: immunoSEQ multiplex PCR; TCRdb lists only in-frame clones, some missing. Of tens of thousands of clones listed, roughly 70% are singletons. Sequences were obtained from PBMCs. Receptors were obtained from a man aged 45-60 years in good health and CMV-seronegative.

The chain is built from TRBV4-2 and TRBJ1-2, with D possibly being TRBD1 (6 bases). CDR1 and CDR2 from the germline V gene are LGHNA and YNFKEQ. V lost 3 bases and J lost 1, with 12 bases in between. The CDR3 is 15 amino acids. Written as DNA, the CDR3 is TGTGCCAGCAGCCACCCGACAGGAGATAACTATGGCTACACCTTC. Protein sequence: CASSHPTGDNYGYTF.

In regard to this clone: One junction end disagrees with the germline gene, perhaps due to a read error. V is TRBV4-1 and J is TRBJ1-1; no clear D. Germline V CDR1 and CDR2: MGHRA, YSYEKL. The CDR3 length is 14 residues. CDR3 sequence reads: CASSQEGFRTGSLF. The CDR3 nucleotides read TGCGCCAGCAGCCAAGAGGGCTTTCGGACTGGAAGCTTATTT.

The chain links TRBV7-9 to TRBJ1-1, with D possibly being TRBD1 (5 bases). CDR1 is SEHNR, CDR2 FQNEAQ, per germline (reference sequence). V lost 5 bases to trimming and J lost 6 bases, with 13 bases between them. This CDR3 region has 13 residues. Here the CDR3 DNA reads TGTGCCAGCAGCCATCTTGGACATTCTGAAGCTTTCTTT. It codes for CASSHLGHSEAFF.

This chain joins TRBV6-6 and TRBJ1-3, with D uncertain. The germline V gene has CDR1 MNHNY and CDR2 SVGAGI (reference sequence). Trimming removed 6 bases at V and 4 bases at J, with 10 bases between. This CDR3 spans 13 amino acids. For the CDR3, the DNA is TGTGCCAGCAGGCTGCGAGGGGGAAACACCATATATTTT. Protein sequence: CASRLRGGNTIYF.

V gene TRBV18 combines with J gene TRBJ2-7; 8 bases are a match to TRBD1. There are 14 residues in the CDR3. V shed 8 bases and J 2 bases; nucleotides not matched to a gene: 8. The germline V gene encodes CDR1 KGHSH and CDR2 LQKENI. CDR3 in DNA: TGTGCCAGCCATTCGGGACAGGCTGCCTACGAGCAGTACTTC. Translation: CASHSGQAAYEQYF.

This chain links TRBV5-1 with TRBJ2-5, with a weak D call TRBD1 (6 bases). The germline CDR1 and CDR2 sequences are SGHRS and YFSETQ. The CDR3 spans 15 residues. The germline V and J ends were trimmed by 0 bases and 1 base, with 10 bases remaining between them. CDR3 coding DNA: TGCGCCAGCAGCTTGGGAGGGACACCCCAAGAGACCCAGTACTTC. It translates to CASSLGGTPQETQYF.

The chain couples TRBV4-1 to TRBJ2-1, with 16 nucleotides matching TRBD2. Per the germline V gene, CDR1 is MGHRA and CDR2 is YSYEKL. The CDR3 has 19 amino acids. J lost 6 bases, V lost 4 bases, and 12 bases had no gene match. The CDR3 loop reads CASSPTPGTSGRDLNEQFF. The CDR3 DNA sequence: TGCGCCAGCAGCCCCACTCCCGGGACTAGCGGGAGGGACCTCAATGAGCAGTTCTTC.

Comment on this clone: One end of the junction is discordant with germline, which a read error may explain. This chain connects TRBV5-1 to TRBJ2-7, with 8 bases lining up with TRBD1. Germline loops: CDR1 SGHRS, CDR2 YFSETQ. The CDR3 is made up of 12 amino acids. CDR3 in amino acids: CASREPGGAIDF. The DNA of the CDR3 is TGCGCCAGCAGAGAGCCAGGGGGCGCGATCGACTTC. Full variable domain (missing parts from reference TRBV5-1 and TRBJ2-7): KAGVTQTPRYLIKTRGQQVTLSCSPISGHRSVSWYQQTPGQGLQFLFEYFSETQRNKGNFPGRFSGRQFSNSRSEMNVSTLELGDSALYLCASREPGGAIDFGPGTRLTVT.

This chain links TRBV7-2 with TRBJ1-6; D gene ambiguous. CDR3 length: 13 amino acids. V gave up 3 bases and J gave up 6 bases, with 6 bases separating them. Germline V gives CDR1 SGHTA, CDR2 FQGNSA. The CDR3 DNA follows: TGTGCCAGCAGCTTGCGCGGTAATTCACCCCTCCACTTT. Protein sequence: CASSLRGNSPLHF.

CDR3 sequence reads: CASSQGPAVTGGYEKLFF. In DNA, the CDR3 is TGCGCCAGCAGCCAAGGCCCCGCCGTGACAGGGGGCTACGAAAAACTGTTTTTT. V usage is TRBV4-1 and J usage is TRBJ1-4, with 10 bases identical to TRBD1. Trimming cost V 1 base and J 8 bases; bases outside gene matches: 13. The length of the CDR3 is 18 residues. Germline V CDR1 and CDR2: MGHRA, YSYEKL.

This clone was counted a few times. The V call is TRBV6-6, the J call TRBJ1-5; D ambiguous. Trimming removed 7 bases at V and 0 bases at J, with 10 bases between. CDR1 is MNHNY and CDR2 is SVGAGI in the germline V gene (reference sequence). CDR3 size: 14 residues. The CDR3 reads CASTEGYSNQPQHF. The DNA for the CDR3 is TGTGCCAGCACCGAGGGTTATAGCAATCAGCCCCAGCATTTT.

This clone turned up a few times. This chain uses TRBV7-2 with TRBJ1-1; 8 bases map to TRBD1. The trim removed 1 base at V and 1 base at J, leaving 2 bases unmatched. The germline V gene has CDR1 SGHTA and CDR2 FQGNSA. The CDR3 consists of 15 residues. The DNA for the CDR3 is TGTGCCAGCAGCTTAGTTCAGGGGGCGAACACTGAAGCTTTCTTT. It encodes CASSLVQGANTEAFF.

V is TRBV30 and J is TRBJ2-7, with D perhaps matching TRBD2 (5 bases). Trimming shortened V by 2 bases and J by 0 bases, and 8 bases separated the two germline ends. The CDR3 totals 13 residues. In germline, CDR1 is GTSNPN, CDR2 SVGIG (reference sequence). The DNA of the CDR3 is TGTGCCTGGAGTCCGAGGGCCTCCTACGAGCAGTACGTC. Translation: CAWSPRASYEQYV.

The rearrangement links TRBV25-1 to TRBJ2-1; 9 nucleotides align to TRBD2. The CDR3 covers 17 residues. The junction had 6 bases not matched to a gene; V was cut back by 2 bases and J by 1 base. Per the germline V gene, CDR1 is MGHDK and CDR2 is SYGVNS. The chain's CDR3 is CASSEGRSGRSYNEQFF. The CDR3 DNA is TGTGCCAGCAGTGAAGGACGTAGCGGGAGATCCTACAATGAGCAGTTCTTC.

The rearrangement links TRBV6-1 to TRBJ1-2; 12 bases align to TRBD1. This CDR3 spans 17 amino acids. Germline V gene data show CDR1 as MNHNS and CDR2 as SASEGT. The V gene end was trimmed by 2 bases and the J gene end by 6 bases; junction bases not matched to a gene: 10. The CDR3 bases are TGTGCCAGCAGTGAACAACCGTGGGACAGGGGGCTAGATGGCTACACCTTC. This codes for CASSEQPWDRGLDGYTF.

V and J are TRBV7-9 and TRBJ2-5, with TRBD2 as a possible D gene (6 bases). The V end was cut by 1 base, the J end by 4 bases, with 7 bases between. CDR3 length: 13 residues. Germline V gene lookup returns CDR1 SEHNR and CDR2 FQNEAQ (reference sequence). This CDR3 is CASSLVGRETQYF. The DNA for the CDR3 is TGTGCCAGCAGCTTAGTCGGGAGAGAGACCCAGTACTTC.

This clone was seen a handful of times. The V gene is TRBV27, the J gene TRBJ2-3; D possibly corresponds to TRBD2 (6 bases). CDR1 MNHEY and CDR2 SMNVEV come from the germline V gene (reference sequence). This CDR3 contains 17 residues. Trimming shortened V by 10 bases and J by 7 bases, and 30 bases separated the two germline ends. The CDR3: CATQQFRGTLNLHTQYF. The CDR3 nucleotides are TGTGCCACCCAGCAGTTTCGGGGGACTTTGAATTTGCATACGCAGTATTTT.

V and J are TRBV2 and TRBJ1-6; TRBD1 might be the D (6 bases). This CDR3 comprises 13 residues. Trimming shortened V by 5 bases and J by 10 bases, and 12 bases separated the two germline ends. The germline CDR1 and CDR2 sequences are SNHLY and FYNNEI. This CDR3 is CASSQGIQSPLHF. The DNA of the CDR3 is TGTGCCAGCAGTCAGGGGATTCAATCACCCCTCCACTTT.

The rearrangement joins TRBV7-6 to TRBJ2-7; TRBD1 aligns across 9 bases. This CDR3 comprises 15 residues. The V gene end was trimmed by 4 bases and the J gene end by 2 bases; junction bases not matched to a gene: 6. Germline V gene data show CDR1 as SGHVS and CDR2 as FNYEAQ. CDR3 bases: TGTGCCAGCAGCTCGGACAGGGGCAGTCCCTACGAGCAGTACGTC. Protein product: CASSSDRGSPYEQYV.

The CDR3 DNA sequence: TGTGCCAGCAGCACTGGACAGGGTGGGAATTCACCCCTCCACTTT. This translates into CASSTGQGGNSPLHF. The genes are TRBV9 and TRBJ1-6; TRBD1 matches 8 bases. The CDR3 consists of 15 residues. The trim removed 4 bases at V and 7 bases at J, leaving 7 bases unmatched. Germline V gene lookup returns CDR1 SGDLS and CDR2 YYNGEE.

J is TRBJ2-1 and V is TRBV2; TRBD1 aligns across 7 bases. The CDR3 runs 13 residues. With 6 bases clipped from V and 6 bases from J, the junction kept 5 bases outside the gene matches. Germline V gene lookup returns CDR1 SNHLY and CDR2 FYNNEI. The CDR3 loop reads CASSLTGLNEQFF. CDR3 bases: TGTGCCAGCAGCTTGACAGGGCTCAATGAGCAGTTCTTC.